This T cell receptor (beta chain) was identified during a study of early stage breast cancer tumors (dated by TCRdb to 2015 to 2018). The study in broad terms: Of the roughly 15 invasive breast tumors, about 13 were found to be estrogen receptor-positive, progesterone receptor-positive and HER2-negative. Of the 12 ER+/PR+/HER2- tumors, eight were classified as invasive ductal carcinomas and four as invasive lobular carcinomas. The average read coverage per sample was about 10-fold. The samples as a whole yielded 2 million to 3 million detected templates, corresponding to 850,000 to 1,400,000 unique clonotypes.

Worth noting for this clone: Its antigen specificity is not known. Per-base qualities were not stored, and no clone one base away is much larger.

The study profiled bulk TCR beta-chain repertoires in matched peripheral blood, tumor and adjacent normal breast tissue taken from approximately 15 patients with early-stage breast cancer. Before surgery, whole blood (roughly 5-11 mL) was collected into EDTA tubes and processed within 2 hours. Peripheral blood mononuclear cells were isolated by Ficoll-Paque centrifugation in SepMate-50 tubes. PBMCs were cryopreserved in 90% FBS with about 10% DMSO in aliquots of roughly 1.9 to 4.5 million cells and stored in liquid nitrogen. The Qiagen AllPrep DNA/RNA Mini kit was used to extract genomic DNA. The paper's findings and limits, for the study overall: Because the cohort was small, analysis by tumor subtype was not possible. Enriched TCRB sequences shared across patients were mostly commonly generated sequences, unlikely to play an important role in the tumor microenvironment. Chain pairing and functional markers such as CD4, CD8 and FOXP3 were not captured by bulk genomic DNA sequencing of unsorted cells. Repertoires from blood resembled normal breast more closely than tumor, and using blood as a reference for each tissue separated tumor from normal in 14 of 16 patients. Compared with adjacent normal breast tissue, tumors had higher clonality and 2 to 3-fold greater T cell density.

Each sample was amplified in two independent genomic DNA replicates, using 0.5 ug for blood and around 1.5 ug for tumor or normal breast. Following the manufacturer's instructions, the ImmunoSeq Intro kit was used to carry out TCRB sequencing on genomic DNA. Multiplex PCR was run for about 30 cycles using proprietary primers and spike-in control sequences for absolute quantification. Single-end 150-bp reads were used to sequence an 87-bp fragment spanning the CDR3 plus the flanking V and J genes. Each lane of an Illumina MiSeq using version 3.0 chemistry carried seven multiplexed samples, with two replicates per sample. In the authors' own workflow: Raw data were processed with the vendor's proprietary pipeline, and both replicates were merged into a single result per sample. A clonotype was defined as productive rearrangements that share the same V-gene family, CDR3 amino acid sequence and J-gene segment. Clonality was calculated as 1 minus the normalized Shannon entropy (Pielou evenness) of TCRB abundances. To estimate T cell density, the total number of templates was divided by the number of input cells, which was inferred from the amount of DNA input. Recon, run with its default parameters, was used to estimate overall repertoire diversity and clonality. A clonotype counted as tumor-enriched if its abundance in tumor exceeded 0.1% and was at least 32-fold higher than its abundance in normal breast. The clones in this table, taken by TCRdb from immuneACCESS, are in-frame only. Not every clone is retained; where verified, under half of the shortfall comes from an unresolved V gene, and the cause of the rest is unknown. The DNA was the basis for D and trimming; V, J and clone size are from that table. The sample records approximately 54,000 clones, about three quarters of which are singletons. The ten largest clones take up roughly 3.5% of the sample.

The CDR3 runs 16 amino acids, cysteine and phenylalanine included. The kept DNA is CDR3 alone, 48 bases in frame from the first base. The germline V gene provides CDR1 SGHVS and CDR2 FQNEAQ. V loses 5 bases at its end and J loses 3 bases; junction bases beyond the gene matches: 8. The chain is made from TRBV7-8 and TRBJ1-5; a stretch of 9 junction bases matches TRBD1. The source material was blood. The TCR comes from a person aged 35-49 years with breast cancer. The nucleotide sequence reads TGTGCCAGCAGCCTAGGACAGGGGTTGATCAATCAGCCCCAGCATTTT. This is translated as CASSLGQGLINQPQHF.